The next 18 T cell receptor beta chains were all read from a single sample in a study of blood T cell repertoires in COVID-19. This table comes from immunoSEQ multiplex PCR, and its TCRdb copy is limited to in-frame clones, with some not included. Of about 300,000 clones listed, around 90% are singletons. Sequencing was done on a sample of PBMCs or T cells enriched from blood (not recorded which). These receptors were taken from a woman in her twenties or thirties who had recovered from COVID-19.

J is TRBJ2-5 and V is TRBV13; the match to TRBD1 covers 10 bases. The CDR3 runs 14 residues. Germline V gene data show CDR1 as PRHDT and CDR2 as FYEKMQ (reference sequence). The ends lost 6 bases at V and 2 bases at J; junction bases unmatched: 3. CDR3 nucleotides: TGTGCCAGCAGAACGGGACAGGGGCAAGAGACCCAGTACTTC. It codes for CASRTGQGQETQYF.

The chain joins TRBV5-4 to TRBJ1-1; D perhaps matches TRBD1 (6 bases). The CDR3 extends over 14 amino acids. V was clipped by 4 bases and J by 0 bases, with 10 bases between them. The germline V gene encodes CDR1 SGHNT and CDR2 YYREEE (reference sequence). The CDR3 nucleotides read TGTGCCAGCAGCGTGGACAGCATGAACACTGAAGCTTTCTTT. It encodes CASSVDSMNTEAFF.

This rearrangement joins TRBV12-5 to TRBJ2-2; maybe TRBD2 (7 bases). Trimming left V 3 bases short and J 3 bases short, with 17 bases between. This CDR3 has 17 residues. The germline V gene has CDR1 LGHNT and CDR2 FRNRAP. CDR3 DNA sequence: TGTGCTAGTGGTTTTGGCCCTGGGGGGGCGGACACCGGGGAGCTGTTTTTT. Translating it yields CASGFGPGGADTGELFF.

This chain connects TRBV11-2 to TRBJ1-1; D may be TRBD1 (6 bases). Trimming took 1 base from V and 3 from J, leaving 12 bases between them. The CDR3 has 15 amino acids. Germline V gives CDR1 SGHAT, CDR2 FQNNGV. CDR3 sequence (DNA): TGTGCCAGCAGCTTAGGATCAACAGGGTACACTGAAGCTTTCTTT. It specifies CASSLGSTGYTEAFF.

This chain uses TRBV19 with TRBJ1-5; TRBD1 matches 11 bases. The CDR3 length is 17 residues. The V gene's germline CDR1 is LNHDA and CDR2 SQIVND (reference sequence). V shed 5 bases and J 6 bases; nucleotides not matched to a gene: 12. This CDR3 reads CASSPRTGGANFQPQHF. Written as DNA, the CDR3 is TGTGCCAGTAGTCCAAGGACAGGGGGCGCGAACTTTCAGCCCCAGCATTTT.

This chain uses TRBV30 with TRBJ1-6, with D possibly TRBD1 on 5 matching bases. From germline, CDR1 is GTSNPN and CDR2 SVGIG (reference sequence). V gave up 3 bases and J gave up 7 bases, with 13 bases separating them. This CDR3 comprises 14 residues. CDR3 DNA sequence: TGTGCCTGGAGCCGTACCGGGGGGAATTCACCCCTCCACTTT. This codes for CAWSRTGGNSPLHF.

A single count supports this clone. The CDR3 DNA follows: TGTGCCATCAGTGATACGACAGGAAACTATGGCTACACCTTC. This gives the protein CAISDTTGNYGYTF. This chain joins TRBV10-3 and TRBJ1-2, with D maybe TRBD1 (6 bases). The CDR3 sequence is 14 residues long. Germline assignment: CDR1 ENHRY and CDR2 SYGVKD. Between the trimmed V and J ends, which lost 3 bases and 2 bases, there was a span of 10 bases.

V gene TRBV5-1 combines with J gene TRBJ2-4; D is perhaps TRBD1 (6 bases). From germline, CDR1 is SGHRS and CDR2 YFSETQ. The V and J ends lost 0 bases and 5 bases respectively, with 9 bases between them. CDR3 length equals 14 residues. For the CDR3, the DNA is TGCGCCAGCAGCTTGGCCCCAGGGGAAAACATTCAGTACTTC. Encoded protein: CASSLAPGENIQYF.

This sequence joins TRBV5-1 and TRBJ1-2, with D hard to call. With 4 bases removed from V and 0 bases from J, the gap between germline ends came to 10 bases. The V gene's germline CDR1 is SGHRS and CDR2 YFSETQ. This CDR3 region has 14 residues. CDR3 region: CASSGTATNYGYTF. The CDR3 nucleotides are TGCGCCAGCAGCGGTACAGCTACTAACTATGGCTACACCTTC.

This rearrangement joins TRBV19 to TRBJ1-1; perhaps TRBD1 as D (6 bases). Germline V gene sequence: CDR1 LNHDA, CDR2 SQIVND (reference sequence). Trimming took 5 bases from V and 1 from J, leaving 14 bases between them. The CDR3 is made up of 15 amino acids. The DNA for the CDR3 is TGTGCCAGTAGTCCCGAGACAGGCCCGAACACTGAAGCTTTCTTT. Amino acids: CASSPETGPNTEAFF.

CDR3 sequence reads: CAISDRGYGYTF. DNA of the CDR3: TGCGCCATCTCCGACAGAGGCTATGGCTACACCTTC. This chain uses TRBV10-2 with TRBJ1-2, with a weak D call TRBD1 (5 bases). The germline V gene has CDR1 WSHSY and CDR2 SAAADI. V dropped 10 bases and J dropped 4 bases, with 13 bases sitting between them. CDR3 length: 12 residues.

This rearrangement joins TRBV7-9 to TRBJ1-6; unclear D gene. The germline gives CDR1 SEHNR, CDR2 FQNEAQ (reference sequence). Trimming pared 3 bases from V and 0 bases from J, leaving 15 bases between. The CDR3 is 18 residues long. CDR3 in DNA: TGTGCCAGCAGCTTCCCTGACGGCGGAAGCTCCTATAATTCACCCCTCCACTTT. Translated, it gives CASSFPDGGSSYNSPLHF. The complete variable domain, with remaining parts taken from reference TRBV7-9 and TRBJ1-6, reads DTGVSQNPRHKITKRGQNVTFRCDPISEHNRLYWYRQTLGQGPEFLTYFQNEAQLEKSRLLSDRFSAERPKGSFSTLEIQRTEQGDSAMYLCASSFPDGGSSYNSPLHFGNGTRLTVT.

CDR3 bases: TGTGCCAGCAGCACCCGGGGACAGCTAGATGGCTACACCTTC. It encodes CASSTRGQLDGYTF. The chain is built from TRBV9 and TRBJ1-2, with 7 positions matching TRBD1. The J segment lost 6 bases and the V segment lost 4 bases, leaving 9 bases of the junction unmatched. The CDR3 loop spans 14 amino acids. CDR1 and CDR2 (germline): SGDLS, YYNGEE. The full variable domain, rest sourced from reference TRBV9 and TRBJ1-2, is DSGVTQTPKHLITATGQRVTLRCSPRSGDLSVYWYQQSLDQGLQFLIQYYNGEERAKGNILERFSAQQFPDLHSELNLSSLELGDSALYFCASSTRGQLDGYTFGSGTRLTVV.

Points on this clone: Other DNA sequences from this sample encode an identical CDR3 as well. The DNA for the CDR3 is TGTGCCAGCAGCCAAGATCGTTTAGCGGGCAGCACAGATACGCAGTATTTT. Translating gives CASSQDRLAGSTDTQYF. This chain joins TRBV4-2 and TRBJ2-3; 7 bases map to TRBD2. V was pared by 0 bases and J by 0 bases, with 6 bases of the junction left unmatched. This CDR3 has 17 residues. Germline assignment: CDR1 LGHNA and CDR2 YNFKEQ.

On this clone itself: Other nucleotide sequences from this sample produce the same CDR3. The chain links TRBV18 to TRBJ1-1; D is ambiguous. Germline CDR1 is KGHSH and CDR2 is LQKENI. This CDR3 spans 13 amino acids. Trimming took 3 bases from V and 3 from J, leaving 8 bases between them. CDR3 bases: TGTGCCAGCTCACCGGGCCCGGACACTGAAGCTTTCTTT. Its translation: CASSPGPDTEAFF.

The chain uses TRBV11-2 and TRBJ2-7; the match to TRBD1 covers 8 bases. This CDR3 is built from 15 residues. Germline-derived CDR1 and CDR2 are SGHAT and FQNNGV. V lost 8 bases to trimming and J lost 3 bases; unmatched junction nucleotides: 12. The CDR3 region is CASRVGQGEFYEQYF. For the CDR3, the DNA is TGTGCCAGCCGAGTAGGACAGGGAGAATTCTACGAGCAGTACTTC.

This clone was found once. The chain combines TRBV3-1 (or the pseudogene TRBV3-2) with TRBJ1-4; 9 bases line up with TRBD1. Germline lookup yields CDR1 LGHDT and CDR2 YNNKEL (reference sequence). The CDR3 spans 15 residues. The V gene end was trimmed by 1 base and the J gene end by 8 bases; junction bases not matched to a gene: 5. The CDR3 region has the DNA TGTGCCAGCAGCCAAGGGGGACAGGGTGGCGAAAAACTGTTTTTT. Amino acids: CASSQGGQGGEKLFF.

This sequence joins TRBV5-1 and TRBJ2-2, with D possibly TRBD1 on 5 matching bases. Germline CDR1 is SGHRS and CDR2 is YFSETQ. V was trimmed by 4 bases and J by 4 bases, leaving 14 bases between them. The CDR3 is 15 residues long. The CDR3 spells CASSNQGRGTGELFF. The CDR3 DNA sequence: TGCGCCAGCAGCAACCAGGGTCGAGGCACCGGGGAGCTGTTTTTT.